Following are 21 T cell receptor beta chains from one sample sequenced in a study of radiotherapy plus CTLA-4 blockade in lung cancer. The table came from immunoSEQ multiplex PCR; TCRdb's copy has only in-frame clones and leaves some out. Here the sample spans 100,000 to 150,000 clones, around 90% being singletons. The sample consisted of peripheral blood, taken from a patient treated with radiotherapy plus ipilimumab. These receptors all come from a human donor with non-small cell lung cancer that progressed on radiotherapy plus ipilimumab.

The V gene is TRBV5-1, the J gene TRBJ1-1; TRBD1 agrees at 7 bases. V trimming: 5 bases; J trimming: 5 bases; junction bases outside the gene matches: 9. CDR1 is SGHRS and CDR2 is YFSETQ in the germline V gene. The CDR3 is made up of 14 amino acids. In DNA, the CDR3 is TGCGCCAGCAGGAGGGACAGCCTGGGGACTGAAGCTTTCTTT. Translation: CASRRDSLGTEAFF.

A few counts support this clone. The gene calls are TRBV5-6 and TRBJ2-4; D not certain. This CDR3 contains 13 residues. The V gene lost 0 bases and the J gene lost 8 bases, with 9 bases spanning the gap. From germline, CDR1 is SGHDT and CDR2 YYEEEE. The CDR3 sequence is CASSLVAEDIQYF. CDR3 bases: TGTGCCAGCAGCTTGGTGGCTGAAGACATTCAGTACTTC.

The J gene is TRBJ2-1, the V gene TRBV5-1, with 13 bases aligning to TRBD2. The CDR3 totals 16 residues. The junction had 5 bases not matched to a gene; V was cut back by 2 bases and J by 6 bases. Germline CDR1 is SGHRS and CDR2 is YFSETQ. The CDR3 DNA follows: TGCGCCAGCAGCTTCACCGGGACTAGCGGGATCAATGAGCAGTTCTTC. It is translated as CASSFTGTSGINEQFF.

The chain couples TRBV6-6 to TRBJ2-1; 10 nucleotides align to TRBD2. The CDR3 totals 15 residues. J lost 9 bases, V lost 5 bases, and 10 bases had no gene match. Per germline, CDR1 MNHNY and CDR2 SVGAGI (reference sequence). The CDR3 here is CASSHGLAELGEQFF. The CDR3 DNA reads as TGTGCCAGCAGTCACGGACTAGCGGAACTGGGTGAGCAGTTCTTC.

This chain connects TRBV2 to TRBJ2-7; 9 nucleotides align to TRBD2. Per the germline V gene, CDR1 is SNHLY and CDR2 is FYNNEI. This CDR3 is 15 amino acids long. The trim removed 4 bases at V and 4 bases at J, leaving 8 bases unmatched. The CDR3 DNA sequence: TGTGCCAGCAGTGCCGGGACTAGCTCTTGGTACGAGCAGTACTTC. Protein product: CASSAGTSSWYEQYF.

The chain carries TRBV6-6 and TRBJ2-2, with D uncertain. Germline values: CDR1 MNHNY, CDR2 SVGAGI (reference sequence). Trimming removed 7 bases at V and 1 base at J, with 10 bases between. The CDR3 extends over 14 amino acids. In nucleotides, the CDR3 is TGTGCCAGCAAAAATCCGGGGAACACCGGGGAGCTGTTTTTT. It is translated as CASKNPGNTGELFF.

The gene calls are TRBV5-6 and TRBJ2-2; the match to TRBD2 covers 7 bases. Germline trimming cut 0 bases from V and 2 bases from J; bases unmatched to any gene: 4. The CDR3 has 16 residues. CDR1 is SGHDT and CDR2 is YYEEEE in the germline V gene. The CDR3 nucleotides are TGTGCCAGCAGCTTGGTACTAGCGACAAACACCGGGGAGCTGTTTTTT. It codes for CASSLVLATNTGELFF.

V is TRBV6-4 and J is TRBJ2-7; no reliable D call. V lost 8 bases, J lost 5 bases, and 13 bases lay in between. CDR1 MRHNA and CDR2 SNTAGT come from the germline V gene. The CDR3 is 12 residues long. The CDR3 DNA is TGTGCCAGCGGGTCGTTGGCCAACGAGCAGTACTTC. Protein product: CASGSLANEQYF.

The chain has TRBV5-1 and TRBJ2-5; maybe TRBD1 (5 bases). The germline V gene has CDR1 SGHRS and CDR2 YFSETQ. The CDR3 is 14 amino acids. V was pared by 4 bases and J by 2 bases, with 12 bases between. CDR3 sequence: CASSVDREQETQYF. CDR3 in DNA: TGCGCCAGCAGCGTCGACAGAGAACAAGAGACCCAGTACTTC.

The chain is built from TRBV2 and TRBJ1-2; TRBD1 aligns across 8 bases. This CDR3 is 17 amino acids long. The V segment lost 4 bases and the J segment 7 bases; nucleotides outside the gene matches: 17. Germline V gene sequence: CDR1 SNHLY, CDR2 FYNNEI. As DNA, the CDR3 is TGTGCCAGCAGTGGGTCCGGGGCAGGGGGCGCGTTGGCTGGCTACACCTTC. This translates into CASSGSGAGGALAGYTF.

V gene TRBV7-9 combines with J gene TRBJ2-1, with D uncertain. The CDR3 extends over 13 amino acids. Per germline, CDR1 SEHNR and CDR2 FQNEAQ (reference sequence). Trimming left V 0 bases short and J 6 bases short, with 6 bases between. This CDR3 reads CASSLAPANEQFF. CDR3 nucleotide sequence: TGTGCCAGCAGCTTAGCGCCCGCCAATGAGCAGTTCTTC.

The rearrangement links TRBV5-1 to TRBJ1-1; 8 bases map to TRBD1. Unmatched junction bases numbered 3, after V lost 3 bases and J lost 2 bases. From germline, CDR1 is SGHRS and CDR2 YFSETQ. The CDR3 is 14 residues long. CDR3 sequence (DNA): TGCGCCAGCAGCTCCGGGACAGGCAACACTGAAGCTTTCTTT. This sequence encodes CASSSGTGNTEAFF.

This rearrangement joins TRBV27 to TRBJ2-3; no definite D call. Deletions cut 2 bases from V and 2 bases from J, with 14 bases between. CDR3 length: 16 amino acids. Germline CDR1 MNHEY, CDR2 SMNVEV (reference sequence). The CDR3 loop reads CASSLRLSADTDTQYF. The CDR3 DNA reads as TGTGCCAGCAGTTTACGTCTCTCGGCAGACACAGATACGCAGTATTTT.

The chain joins TRBV5-8 to TRBJ2-3, with 9 bases lining up with TRBD1. This CDR3 spans 15 amino acids. The germline gives CDR1 SGHTS, CDR2 YDEGEE. The V gene end was trimmed by 4 bases and the J gene end by 4 bases; junction bases not matched to a gene: 7. Here the CDR3 reads CASSIGQGFSDTQYF. In DNA, the CDR3 is TGTGCCAGCAGCATCGGACAGGGGTTTTCAGATACGCAGTATTTT.

The chain employs TRBV19 and TRBJ2-7; 7 positions match TRBD1. V lost 7 bases to trimming and J lost 9 bases; unmatched junction nucleotides: 18. The CDR3 is 15 amino acids. Germline V lookup: CDR1 LNHDA, CDR2 SQIVND (reference sequence). In DNA form, the CDR3 reads TGTGCCAGTACCCCACGCAGCAGGGGGTATGAGGTGCAGTACTTC. Translating it yields CASTPRSRGYEVQYF. Full variable domain (rest looked up from reference TRBV19 and TRBJ2-7): DGGITQSPKYLFRKEGQNVTLSCEQNLNHDAMYWYRQDPGQGLRLIYYSQIVNDFQKGDIAEGYSVSREKKESFPLTVTSAQKNPTAFYLCASTPRSRGYEVQYFGPGTRLTVT.

This sequence joins TRBV7-9 and TRBJ2-7; D may be TRBD1 (5 bases). The CDR3 has 16 amino acids. Germline CDR1 SEHNR, CDR2 FQNEAQ (reference sequence). V gave up 1 base and J gave up 2 bases, with 15 bases separating them. This chain's CDR3 is CASSLGEDKWPYEQYF. CDR3 sequence (DNA): TGTGCCAGCAGCTTAGGCGAGGACAAGTGGCCCTACGAGCAGTACTTC.

V and J are TRBV19 and TRBJ2-2; perhaps TRBD1 as D (5 bases). Trimming left V 5 bases short and J 6 bases short, with 10 bases between. The CDR3 runs to 13 residues. Germline CDR1 is LNHDA and CDR2 is SQIVND (reference sequence). CDR3 region: CASSAQGPGELFF. In nucleotides, the CDR3 is TGTGCCAGTAGTGCCCAGGGCCCCGGGGAGCTGTTTTTT.

The chain is built from TRBV6-6 and TRBJ2-5; 8 bases map to TRBD2. Trimming at V came to 7 bases and at J to 5 bases, leaving 12 bases not matched to a gene. The CDR3 spans 15 residues. Germline CDR1 and CDR2: MNHNY and SVGAGI (reference sequence). Written as DNA, the CDR3 is TGTGCCAGCACCTCCCAGGGCTTAGCGGGGGAGACCCAGTACTTC. It codes for CASTSQGLAGETQYF.

The CDR3, as DNA: TGTGCCAGCAGCTTAGGGGGAACAGGGGTAGAGACCCAGTACTTC. Amino acids: CASSLGGTGVETQYF. The J gene is TRBJ2-5, the V gene TRBV7-2; 7 bases line up with TRBD1. The CDR3 has 15 amino acids. Losses at the gene ends were 1 base for V and 4 bases for J; bases not matched to a gene: 6. CDR1 SGHTA and CDR2 FQGNSA come from the germline V gene.

The chain combines TRBV5-1 with TRBJ1-5; D might be TRBD1 (6 bases). CDR1 and CDR2 (germline): SGHRS, YFSETQ. V gave up 0 bases and J gave up 2 bases, with 9 bases separating them. The CDR3 has 15 amino acids. In nucleotides, the CDR3 is TGCGCCAGCAGCTTGGAGGGGGGGCGCAATCAGCCCCAGCATTTT. Encoded protein: CASSLEGGRNQPQHF.

The chain combines TRBV4-1 with TRBJ2-2; TRBD2 might be the D (6 bases). Germline V CDR1 and CDR2: MGHRA, YSYEKL. The V end lost 1 base, the J end lost 4 bases, and 19 bases lay between the germline ends. This CDR3 contains 18 residues. CDR3 residues: CASSQGGGLGSGTGELFF. The CDR3 bases are TGCGCCAGCAGCCAAGGGGGAGGTCTCGGTTCGGGCACCGGGGAGCTGTTTTTT.